One and the same sample provided the 5 T cell receptor beta chains below, sequenced in a study of cytomegalovirus exposure and HLA in healthy donors. Researchers ran the PCR with 60 Vbeta and 13 Jbeta primers. This table comes from immunoSEQ multiplex PCR, and its TCRdb copy is limited to in-frame clones, with some not included. The sample lists about 160,000 clones; about four fifths were seen once. Sequencing was carried out using PBMCs. Every receptor here comes from a male donor in good health and CMV-seropositive.

The chain couples TRBV7-9 to TRBJ2-5; D is perhaps TRBD1 (5 bases). The germline V and J ends were trimmed by 4 bases and 13 bases, with 25 bases remaining between them. The length of the CDR3 is 15 residues. Germline values: CDR1 SEHNR, CDR2 FQNEAQ (reference sequence). The CDR3 bases are TGTGCCAGCAGCTCGCATAGGGCTCTCCAAGGGGCTAGGTACTTC. Its translation: CASSSHRALQGARYF.

The chain combines TRBV4-1 with TRBJ2-1; D perhaps matches TRBD2 (5 bases). V was trimmed by 4 bases and J by 0 bases, leaving 10 bases between them. The CDR3 is made up of 15 amino acids. The germline V gene has CDR1 MGHRA and CDR2 YSYEKL. CDR3 bases: TGCGCCAGCAGCCTCATTACTAGCTCCTACAATGAGCAGTTCTTC. This encodes CASSLITSSYNEQFF.

The V call is TRBV30, the J call TRBJ2-6, with D possibly matching TRBD2 (6 bases). The length of the CDR3 is 16 residues. CDR1 is GTSNPN, CDR2 SVGIG, per germline (reference sequence). Trimming removed 3 bases at V and 3 bases at J, with 15 bases between. CDR3 bases: TGTGCCTGGAGGCGATTACTAGCATATGGGGCCAACGTCCTGACTTTC. It translates to CAWRRLLAYGANVLTF.

The V call is TRBV11-2, the J call TRBJ1-4; D is unresolved. Per the germline V gene, CDR1 is SGHAT and CDR2 is FQNNGV. This CDR3 spans 14 amino acids. V gave up 3 bases and J gave up 8 bases, with 13 bases separating them. CDR3 protein: CASSFGGKEEKLFF. The CDR3 DNA follows: TGTGCCAGCAGCTTTGGAGGGAAAGAGGAAAAACTGTTTTTT.

This clone was observed a single time. The chain recombines TRBV6-5 with TRBJ1-1, with TRBD1 matching 7 bases. CDR1 is MNHEY, CDR2 SVGAGI, per germline. V shed 6 bases, J shed 2 bases, and the junction held 6 bases outside the gene matches. CDR3 size: 14 residues. The CDR3 region is CASRTGQRNTEAFF. CDR3 bases: TGTGCCAGCAGAACGGGACAGAGAAACACTGAAGCTTTCTTT.